This T cell receptor beta chain was sequenced in a study of cytomegalovirus exposure and HLA in healthy donors. While the first cohort had several hundred subjects, the donors belonged to the separate validation cohort of over a hundred subjects. V gave up 5 bases and J gave up 6 bases; unmatched junction bases: 7. The CDR3 contains 14 residues. The germline V gene has CDR1 SEHNR and CDR2 FQNEAQ (reference sequence). Assay: immunoSEQ multiplex PCR; the TCRdb copy retains only in-frame clones and omits some. The sample consists of some 68,000 clones, roughly 96% of them appearing once. The chain recombines TRBV7-9 with TRBJ1-2; 9 bases are shared with TRBD1. The receptor was derived from a man aged 18-30 years in good health and CMV-seronegative. The sample was PBMCs. CDR3 region: CASSPGQGSHGYTF. The CDR3 region has the DNA TGTGCCAGCAGCCCGGGACAGGGAAGCCATGGCTACACCTTC.